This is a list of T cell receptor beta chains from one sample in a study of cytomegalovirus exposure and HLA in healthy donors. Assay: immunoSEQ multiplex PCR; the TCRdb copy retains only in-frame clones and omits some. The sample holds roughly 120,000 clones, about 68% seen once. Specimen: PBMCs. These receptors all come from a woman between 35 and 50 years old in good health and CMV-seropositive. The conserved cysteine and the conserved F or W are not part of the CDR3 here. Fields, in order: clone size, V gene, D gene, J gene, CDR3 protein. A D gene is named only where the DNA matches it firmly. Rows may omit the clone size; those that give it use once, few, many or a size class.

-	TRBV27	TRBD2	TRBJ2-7	ASSLSPPNPAGSYEQY
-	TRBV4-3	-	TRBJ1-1	ASSQLGGQTEAF
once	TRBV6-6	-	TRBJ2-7	ASRDSYEQY
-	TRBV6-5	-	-	ASSRMGRPPYEQY
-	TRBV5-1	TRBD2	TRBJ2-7	ASSRTSRAYEQY
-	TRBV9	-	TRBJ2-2	ASSVSGHGELF
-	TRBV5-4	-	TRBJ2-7	ASSLGGQYEQY
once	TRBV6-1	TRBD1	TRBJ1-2	ASRDRDRGSYGYT
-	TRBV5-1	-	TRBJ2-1	ASSLAAGKYNEQF
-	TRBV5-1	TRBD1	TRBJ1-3	ASSPGTGENTIY
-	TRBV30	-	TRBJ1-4	AWSDTGEKLF
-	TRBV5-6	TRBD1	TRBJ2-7	ASTLGTGAYEQY
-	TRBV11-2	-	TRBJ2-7	ASSQPLGQTVYEQY
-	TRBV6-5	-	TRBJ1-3	ASSRDSGNTIY
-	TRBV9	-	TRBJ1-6	ASSSARGVTYNSPLH
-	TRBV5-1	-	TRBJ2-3	ASSSGTSTDTQY
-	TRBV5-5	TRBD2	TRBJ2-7	ASSSGLAVYEQY
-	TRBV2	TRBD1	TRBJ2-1	ASSDIGTGGPPGPYNEQF
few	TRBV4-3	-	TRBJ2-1	ASSQDNIPRASSSRSYNEQF
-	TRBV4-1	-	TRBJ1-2	ASSHGRGLYYGYT